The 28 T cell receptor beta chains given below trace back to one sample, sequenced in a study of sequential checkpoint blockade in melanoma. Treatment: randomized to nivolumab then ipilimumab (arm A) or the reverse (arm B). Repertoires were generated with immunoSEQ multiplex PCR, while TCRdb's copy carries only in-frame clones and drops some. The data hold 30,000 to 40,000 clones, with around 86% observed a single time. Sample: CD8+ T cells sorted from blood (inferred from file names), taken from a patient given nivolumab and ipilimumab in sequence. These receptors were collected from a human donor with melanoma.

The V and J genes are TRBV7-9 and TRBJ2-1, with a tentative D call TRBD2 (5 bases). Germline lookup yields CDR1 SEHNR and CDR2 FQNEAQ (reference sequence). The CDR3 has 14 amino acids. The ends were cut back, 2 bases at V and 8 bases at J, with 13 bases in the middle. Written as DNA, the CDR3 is TGTGCCAGCAGCTTATTGGGGATGAGGGATGAGCAGTTCTTC. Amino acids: CASSLLGMRDEQFF.

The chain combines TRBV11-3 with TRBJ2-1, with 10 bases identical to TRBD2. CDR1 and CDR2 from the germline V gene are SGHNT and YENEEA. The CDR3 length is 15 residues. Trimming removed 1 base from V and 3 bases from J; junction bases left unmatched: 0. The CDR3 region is CASSLGTSGYNEQFF. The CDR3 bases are TGTGCCAGCAGCTTAGGGACTAGCGGCTACAATGAGCAGTTCTTC.

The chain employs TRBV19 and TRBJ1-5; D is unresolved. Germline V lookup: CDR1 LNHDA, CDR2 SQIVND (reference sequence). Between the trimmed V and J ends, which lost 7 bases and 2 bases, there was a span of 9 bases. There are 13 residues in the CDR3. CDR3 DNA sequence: TGTGCCAGTATGCGACAAGGCAATCAGCCCCAGCATTTT. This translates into CASMRQGNQPQHF.

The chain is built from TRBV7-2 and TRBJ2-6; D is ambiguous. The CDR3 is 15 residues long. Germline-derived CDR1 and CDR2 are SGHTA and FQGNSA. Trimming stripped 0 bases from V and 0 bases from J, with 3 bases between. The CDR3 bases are TGTGCCAGCAGCTTAGCCTACTCTGGGGCCAACGTCCTGACTTTC. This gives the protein CASSLAYSGANVLTF.

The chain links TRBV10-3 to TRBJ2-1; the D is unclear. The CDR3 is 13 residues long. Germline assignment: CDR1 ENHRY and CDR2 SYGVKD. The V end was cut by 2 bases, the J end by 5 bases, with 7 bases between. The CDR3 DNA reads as TGTGCCATCAGTGAGAGTACTCACAATGAGCAGTTCTTC. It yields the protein CAISESTHNEQFF.

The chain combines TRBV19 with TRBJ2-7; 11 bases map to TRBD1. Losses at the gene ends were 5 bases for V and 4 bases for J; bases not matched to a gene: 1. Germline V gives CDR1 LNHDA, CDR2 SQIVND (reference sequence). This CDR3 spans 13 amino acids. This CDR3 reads CASSGDRGYEQYF. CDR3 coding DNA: TGTGCCAGTAGTGGGGACAGGGGGTACGAGCAGTACTTC.

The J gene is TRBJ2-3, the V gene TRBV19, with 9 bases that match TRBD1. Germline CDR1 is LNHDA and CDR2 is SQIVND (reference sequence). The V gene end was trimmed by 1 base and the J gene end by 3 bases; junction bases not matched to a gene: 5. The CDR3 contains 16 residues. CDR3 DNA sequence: TGTGCCAGTAGTATAGCGTACAGGGGGCGAACAGATACGCAGTATTTT. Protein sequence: CASSIAYRGRTDTQYF.

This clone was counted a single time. CDR3 in amino acids: CASSDTGLTEAFF. For the CDR3, the DNA is TGTGCCAGCAGTGATACAGGGTTGACTGAAGCTTTCTTT. The chain recombines TRBV4-2 with TRBJ1-1; a possible D gene is TRBD1 (6 bases). This CDR3 contains 13 residues. V was cut by 6 bases and J by 5 bases, with 13 bases left in between. The germline V gene encodes CDR1 LGHNA and CDR2 YNFKEQ.

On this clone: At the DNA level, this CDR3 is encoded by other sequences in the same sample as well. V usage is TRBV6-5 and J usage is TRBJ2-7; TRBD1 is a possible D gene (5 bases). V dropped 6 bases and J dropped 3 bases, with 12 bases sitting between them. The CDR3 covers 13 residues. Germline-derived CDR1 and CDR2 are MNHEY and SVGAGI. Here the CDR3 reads CASSPGKFYEQYV. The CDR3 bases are TGTGCCAGCAGCCCAGGGAAGTTCTACGAGCAGTACGTC.

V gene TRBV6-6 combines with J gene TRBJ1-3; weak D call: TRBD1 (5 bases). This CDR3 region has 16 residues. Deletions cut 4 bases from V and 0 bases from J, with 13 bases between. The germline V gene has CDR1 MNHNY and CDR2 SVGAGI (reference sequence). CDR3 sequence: CASSWVRATSGNTIYF. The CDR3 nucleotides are TGTGCCAGCAGTTGGGTCAGGGCGACCTCTGGAAACACCATATATTTT.

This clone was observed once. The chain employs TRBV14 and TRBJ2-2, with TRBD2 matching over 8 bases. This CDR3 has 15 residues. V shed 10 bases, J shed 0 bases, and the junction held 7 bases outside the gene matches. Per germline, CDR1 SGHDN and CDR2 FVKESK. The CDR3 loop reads CATQPSGSNTGELFF. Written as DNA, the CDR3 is TGTGCCACCCAACCTAGCGGGTCGAACACCGGGGAGCTGTTTTTT.

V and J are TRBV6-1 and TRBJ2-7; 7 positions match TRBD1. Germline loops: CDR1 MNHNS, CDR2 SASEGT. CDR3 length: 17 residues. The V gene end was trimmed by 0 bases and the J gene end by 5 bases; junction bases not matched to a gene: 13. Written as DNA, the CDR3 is TGTGCCAGCAGTGAAGCCATATCCACAGGGGTCTACAACGAGCAGTACTTC. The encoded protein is CASSEAISTGVYNEQYF.

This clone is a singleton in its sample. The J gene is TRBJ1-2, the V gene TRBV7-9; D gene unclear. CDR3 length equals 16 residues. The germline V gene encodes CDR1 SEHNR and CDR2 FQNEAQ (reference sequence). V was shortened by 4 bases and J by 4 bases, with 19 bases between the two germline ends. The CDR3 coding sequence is TGTGCCAGCAGCTCCGGCCGTTCACAGCTTTCCTATGGCTACACCTTC. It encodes CASSSGRSQLSYGYTF.

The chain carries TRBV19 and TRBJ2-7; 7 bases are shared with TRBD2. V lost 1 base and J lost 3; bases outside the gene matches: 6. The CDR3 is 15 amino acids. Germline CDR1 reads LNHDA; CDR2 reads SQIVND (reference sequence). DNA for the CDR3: TGTGCCAGTAGTATAGCTAGCGGTGGGATCTACGAGCAGTACGTC. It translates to CASSIASGGIYEQYV.

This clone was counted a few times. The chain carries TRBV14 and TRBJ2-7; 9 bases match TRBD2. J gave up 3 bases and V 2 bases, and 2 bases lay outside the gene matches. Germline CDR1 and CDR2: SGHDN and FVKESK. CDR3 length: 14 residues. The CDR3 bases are TGTGCCAGCAGCCAACTAGCGGGACTCTACGAGCAGTACTTC. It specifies CASSQLAGLYEQYF.

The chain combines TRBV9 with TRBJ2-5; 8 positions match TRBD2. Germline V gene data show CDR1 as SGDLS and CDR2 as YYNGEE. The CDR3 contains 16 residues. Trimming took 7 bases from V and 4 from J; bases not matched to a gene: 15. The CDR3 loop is CASCPGLVTTRETQYF. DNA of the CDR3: TGTGCCAGCTGCCCGGGACTAGTGACTACCAGAGAGACCCAGTACTTC.

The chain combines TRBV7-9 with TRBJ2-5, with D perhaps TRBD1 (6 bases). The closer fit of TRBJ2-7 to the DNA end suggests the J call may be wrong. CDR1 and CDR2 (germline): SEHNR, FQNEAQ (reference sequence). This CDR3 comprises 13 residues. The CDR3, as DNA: TGTGCCAGCAGCGGACAGTTTTTCGACGAGCAGTACTTC. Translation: CASSGQFFDEQYF.

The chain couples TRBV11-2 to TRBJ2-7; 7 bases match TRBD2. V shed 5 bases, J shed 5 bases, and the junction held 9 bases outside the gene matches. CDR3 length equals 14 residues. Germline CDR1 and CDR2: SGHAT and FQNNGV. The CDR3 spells CASSPMGGIHEQYF. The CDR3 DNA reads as TGTGCCAGCAGCCCCATGGGGGGGATACACGAGCAGTACTTC.

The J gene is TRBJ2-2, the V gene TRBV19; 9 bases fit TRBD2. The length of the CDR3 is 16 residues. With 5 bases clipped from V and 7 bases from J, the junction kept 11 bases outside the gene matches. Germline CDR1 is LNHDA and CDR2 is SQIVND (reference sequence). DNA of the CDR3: TGTGCCAGTAGTTCGAACGAGCGGGAGGAGTTCGGGGAGCTGTTTTTT. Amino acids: CASSSNEREEFGELFF.

In DNA form, the CDR3 reads TGTGCCAGCAGCTTAGTCCCGGGACAGGGGGGCAAAACCTTC. Residues: CASSLVPGQGGKTF. The rearrangement joins TRBV11-2 to TRBJ1-2; 11 nucleotides align to TRBD1. Germline lookup yields CDR1 SGHAT and CDR2 FQNNGV. The junction had 9 bases not matched to a gene; V was cut back by 1 base and J by 14 bases. The CDR3 is made up of 14 amino acids.

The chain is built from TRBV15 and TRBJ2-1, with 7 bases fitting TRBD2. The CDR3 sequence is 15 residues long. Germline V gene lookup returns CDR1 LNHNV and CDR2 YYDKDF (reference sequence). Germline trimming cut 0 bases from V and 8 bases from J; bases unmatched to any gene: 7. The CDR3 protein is CATSRELAPLDEQFF. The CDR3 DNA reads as TGTGCCACCAGCAGAGAACTAGCGCCGTTGGATGAGCAGTTCTTC.

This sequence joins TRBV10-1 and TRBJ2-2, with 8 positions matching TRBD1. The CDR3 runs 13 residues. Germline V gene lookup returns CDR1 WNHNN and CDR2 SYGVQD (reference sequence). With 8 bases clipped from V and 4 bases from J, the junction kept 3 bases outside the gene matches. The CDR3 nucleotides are TGCGCCAGCGGACAGGGCAGCACCGGGGAGCTGTTTTTT. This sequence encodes CASGQGSTGELFF.

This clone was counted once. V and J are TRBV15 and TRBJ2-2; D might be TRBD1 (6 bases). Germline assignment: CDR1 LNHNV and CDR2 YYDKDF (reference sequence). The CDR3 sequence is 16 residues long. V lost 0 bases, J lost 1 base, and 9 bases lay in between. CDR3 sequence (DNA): TGTGCCACCAGCAGAGATAGGGGGTTGAACACCGGGGAGCTGTTTTTT. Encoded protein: CATSRDRGLNTGELFF.

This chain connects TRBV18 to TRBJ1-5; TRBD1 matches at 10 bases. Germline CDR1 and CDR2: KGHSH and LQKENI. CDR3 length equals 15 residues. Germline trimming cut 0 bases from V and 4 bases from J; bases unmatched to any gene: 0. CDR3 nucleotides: TGTGCCAGCTCACCACCGGGACAGGGGAATCAGCCCCAGCATTTT. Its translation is CASSPPGQGNQPQHF.

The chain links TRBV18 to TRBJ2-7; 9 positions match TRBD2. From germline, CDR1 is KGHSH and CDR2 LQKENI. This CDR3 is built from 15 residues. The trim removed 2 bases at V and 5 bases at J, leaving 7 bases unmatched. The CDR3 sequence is CASSPGLAGLHEQYV. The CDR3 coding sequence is TGTGCCAGCTCACCAGGTCTAGCGGGACTCCACGAGCAGTACGTC.

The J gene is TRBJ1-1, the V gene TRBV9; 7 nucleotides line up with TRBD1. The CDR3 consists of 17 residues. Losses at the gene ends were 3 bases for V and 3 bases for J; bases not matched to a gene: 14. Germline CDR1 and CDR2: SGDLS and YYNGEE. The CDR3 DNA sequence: TGTGCCAGCAGCGGACTAACCCGACAGGGTGAGGACACTGAAGCTTTCTTT. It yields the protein CASSGLTRQGEDTEAFF.

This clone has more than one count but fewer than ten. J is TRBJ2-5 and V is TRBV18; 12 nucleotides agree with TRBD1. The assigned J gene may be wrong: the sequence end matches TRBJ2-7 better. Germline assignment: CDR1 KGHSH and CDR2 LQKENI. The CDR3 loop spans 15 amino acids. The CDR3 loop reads CASSLPGQGAGEQYF. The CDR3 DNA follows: TGTGCCAGCTCACTTCCGGGACAGGGGGCGGGCGAGCAGTACTTC.

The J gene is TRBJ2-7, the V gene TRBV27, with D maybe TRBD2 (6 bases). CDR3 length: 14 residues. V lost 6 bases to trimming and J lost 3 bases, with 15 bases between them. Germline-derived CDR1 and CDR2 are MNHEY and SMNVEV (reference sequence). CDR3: CASRFGTGHYEQYF. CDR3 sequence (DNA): TGTGCCAGCAGATTCGGGACTGGGCACTACGAGCAGTACTTC.